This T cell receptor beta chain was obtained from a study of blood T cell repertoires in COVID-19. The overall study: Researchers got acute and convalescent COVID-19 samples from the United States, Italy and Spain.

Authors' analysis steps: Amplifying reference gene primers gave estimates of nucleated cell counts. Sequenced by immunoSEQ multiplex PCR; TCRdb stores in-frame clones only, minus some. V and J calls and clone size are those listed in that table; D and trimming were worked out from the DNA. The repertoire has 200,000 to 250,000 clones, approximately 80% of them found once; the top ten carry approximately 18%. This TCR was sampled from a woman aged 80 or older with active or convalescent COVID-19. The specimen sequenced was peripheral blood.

The CDR3 reads CASSPRHPGSGNTIYF. The CDR3 DNA sequence: TGTGCCAGCAGCCCGCGACATCCTGGATCTGGAAACACCATATATTTT. The chain carries TRBV5-4 and TRBJ1-3; D is uncertain. V was pared by 4 bases and J by 1 base, with 15 bases between. This CDR3 spans 16 amino acids. Germline V lookup: CDR1 SGHNT, CDR2 YYREEE (reference sequence).